The text below deals with one T cell receptor (beta chain). The length of the CDR3 is 15 residues. CDR1 and CDR2 from the germline V gene are SGHRS and YFSETQ. The V gene end was trimmed by 4 bases and the J gene end by 4 bases; junction bases not matched to a gene: 11. This record belongs to a study of siplizumab effects on memory and regulatory T cells. Every sample had roughly 9.1 x 10^4 of its TCR templates assayed. Sequencing was performed with immunoSEQ multiplex PCR; in TCRdb, only in-frame clones are kept and a portion is missing. Among about 69,000 clones listed, about 87% were seen once. The sequence came from a human donor in good health. The rearrangement links TRBV5-1 to TRBJ2-7; TRBD1 aligns across 7 bases. Material for sequencing was Tregs sorted from blood. The CDR3 bases are TGCGCCAGCAGCACAACGACAGGGCGGGTTTACGAGCAGTACTTC. Amino acids: CASSTTTGRVYEQYF.